This TCR beta chain was obtained from a study of blood T cell repertoires in COVID-19. Looking at the study overall: Nucleic acid was either cDNA or gDNA, and it came from T cells, B-cell-depleted T cells, or PBMCs.

This CDR3 has 14 amino acids. V dropped 4 bases and J dropped 0 bases, with 9 bases sitting between them. CDR1 and CDR2 (germline): SGHVS, FNYEAQ. The authors' processing: Estimates of nucleated cell counts were drawn from the amplification of reference gene primers. Clones were read by immunoSEQ multiplex PCR, and TCRdb kept only the in-frame ones, dropping some. V and J calls and clone size are as listed in that table; D and trimming were resolved from the DNA. The repertoire includes about 120,000 clones, approximately 71% of them detected once, and 7.9% sits in the top ten. The chain has TRBV7-6 and TRBJ1-1, with D tentatively TRBD1 (5 bases). The origin of this receptor is a human donor in a cohort sampled during active COVID-19. Sequenced material: peripheral blood. CDR3: CASSSGGVNTEAFF. In DNA, the CDR3 is TGTGCCAGCAGCTCCGGGGGGGTGAACACTGAAGCTTTCTTT. Variable domain in full (rest from reference TRBV7-6 and TRBJ1-1): GAGVSQSPRYKVTKRGQDVALRCDPISGHVSLYWYRQALGQGPEFLTYFNYEAQQDKSGLPNDRFSAERPEGSISTLTIQRTEQRDSAMYRCASSSGGVNTEAFFGQGTRLTVV.